This T cell receptor beta chain emerged from a study of blood T cell repertoires in COVID-19. About the research overall: Sources were T cells, B-cell-depleted T cells, or PBMCs; the material itself was cDNA or gDNA.

Authors' data handling: By means of reference gene primer amplification, nucleated cell counts were estimated. Only in-frame clones appear in the TCRdb table, and some are missing; sequencing was by immunoSEQ multiplex PCR. V and J calls and clone size are as listed in that table; D and trimming were resolved from the DNA. Of 150,000 or so clones listed, approximately 92% were seen once; the top ten hold roughly 15%. The sequence was collected from a woman aged 40 to 49 with acute or convalescent COVID-19. Material for sequencing was peripheral blood.

The CDR3 spells CASSPTGGYNEQFF. The DNA for the CDR3 is TGTGCCAGCAGTCCGACAGGGGGCTACAATGAGCAGTTCTTC. J is TRBJ2-1 and V is TRBV2; 9 bases agree with TRBD1. The CDR3 is 14 residues long. The V and J ends lost 5 bases and 3 bases, in that order; junction bases with no gene match: 2. Germline V gene sequence: CDR1 SNHLY, CDR2 FYNNEI.